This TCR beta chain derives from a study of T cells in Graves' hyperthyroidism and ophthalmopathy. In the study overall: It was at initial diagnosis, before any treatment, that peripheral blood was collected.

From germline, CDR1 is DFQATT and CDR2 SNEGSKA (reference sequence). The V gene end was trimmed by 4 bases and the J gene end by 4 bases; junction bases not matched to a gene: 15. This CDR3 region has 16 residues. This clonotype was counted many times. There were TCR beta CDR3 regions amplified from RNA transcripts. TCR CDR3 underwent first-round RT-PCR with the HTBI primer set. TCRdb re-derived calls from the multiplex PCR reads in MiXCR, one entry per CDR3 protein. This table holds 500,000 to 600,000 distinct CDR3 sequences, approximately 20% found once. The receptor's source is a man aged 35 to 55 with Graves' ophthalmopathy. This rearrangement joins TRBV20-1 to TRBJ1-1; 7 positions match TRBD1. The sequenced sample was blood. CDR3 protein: CSATRSPDRVRTEAFF. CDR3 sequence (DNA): TGCAGTGCTACGCGAAGTCCCGACAGGGTGCGCACTGAAGCTTTCTTT.